A selection of T cell receptor beta chains follows, all from one sample in a study of blood T cells in healthy people across ages. TCRdb re-analysed the 5' RACE reads in MiXCR, keeping a single row per CDR3 protein. This table has more than 450,000 distinct CDR3 sequences, around a quarter appearing once. The data were also submitted as part of a second study, on T cells of mothers and their children.

The sequenced sample consisted of blood. The receptors shown here come from a boy aged 2 to 10 in good health. Each CDR3 is given with its conserved first and last residue. D genes are given only for firm matches. Some rows have no size entry. The others give once, few or many, or a class for an expanded clone.

d_gene: .; j_gene: TRBJ1-4; v_gene: TRBV30; abundance: .; CDR3nt: TGTGCCTGGAGTGATCAGCCTAATGAAAAACTGTTTTTT; CDR3aa: CAWSDQPNEKLFF
d_gene: TRBD2; j_gene: TRBJ2-7; v_gene: TRBV9; abundance: .; CDR3nt: TGTGCCAGCAGCGCCACCCCCACTAGCGACTACGAGCAGTACTTC; CDR3aa: CASSATPTSDYEQYF
d_gene: .; j_gene: TRBJ2-7; v_gene: TRBV10-3; abundance: few; CDR3nt: TGTGCCATCAGTGATACCGGGACGAGCTCCTACGAGCAGTACTTC; CDR3aa: CAISDTGTSSYEQYF
d_gene: TRBD1; j_gene: TRBJ2-5; v_gene: TRBV4-3; abundance: .; CDR3nt: TGCGCCAGCAGCCGCTTTACAGGGGGCCAAGAGACCCAGTACTTC; CDR3aa: CASSRFTGGQETQYF
d_gene: TRBD1; j_gene: TRBJ2-1; v_gene: TRBV18; abundance: few; CDR3nt: TGTGCCAGCTCACCACCGGACAGGGAGGTACCAAATGAGCAGTTCTTC; CDR3aa: CASSPPDREVPNEQFF
d_gene: .; j_gene: TRBJ1-5; v_gene: TRBV3-1; abundance: .; CDR3nt: TGTGCCAGCAGCTCGGGAGGGGGTCCGGGTAACAATCAGCCCCAGCATTTT; CDR3aa: CASSSGGGPGNNQPQHF
d_gene: .; j_gene: TRBJ2-2; v_gene: TRBV12-3/TRBV12-4; abundance: few; CDR3nt: TGTGCCAGCAGTCAGACAGTCGGGGAGCTGTTTTTT; CDR3aa: CASSQTVGELFF
d_gene: TRBD2; j_gene: TRBJ2-3; v_gene: TRBV7-2; abundance: few; CDR3nt: TGTGCCAGCAGCCCAGCGGGGGGCAGGGGAACAGATACGCAGTATTTT; CDR3aa: CASSPAGGRGTDTQYF
d_gene: .; j_gene: TRBJ1-1; v_gene: TRBV4-3; abundance: few; CDR3nt: TGCGCCAGCAGCCAAGGGCCCCGGACTGAAGCTTTCTTT; CDR3aa: CASSQGPRTEAFF
d_gene: .; j_gene: TRBJ1-2; v_gene: TRBV3-1; abundance: .; CDR3nt: TGTGCCAGCAGCCGGTGGGGTGGCGGTGGCTACACCTTC; CDR3aa: CASSRWGGGGYTF
d_gene: TRBD2; j_gene: TRBJ2-1; v_gene: TRBV20-1; abundance: .; CDR3nt: TGCAGTGCTGGACTAGCGGGGAGATACAATGAGCAGTTCTTC; CDR3aa: CSAGLAGRYNEQFF
d_gene: TRBD2; j_gene: TRBJ2-3; v_gene: TRBV7-3; abundance: .; CDR3nt: TGTGCCAGCAGATCCGGGACTAGCGCAGATACGCAGTATTTT; CDR3aa: CASRSGTSADTQYF
d_gene: .; j_gene: TRBJ1-1; v_gene: TRBV18; abundance: .; CDR3nt: TGTGCCAGCTCACCAGGGGGCCTCACTTTTGAAGCTTTCTTT; CDR3aa: CASSPGGLTFEAFF
d_gene: .; j_gene: TRBJ1-5; v_gene: TRBV6-5; abundance: few; CDR3nt: TGTGCCAGCAACCCCGGACAGCCCGTCGTCCAGCCCCAGCATTTT; CDR3aa: CASNPGQPVVQPQHF
d_gene: TRBD1; j_gene: TRBJ1-1; v_gene: TRBV20-1; abundance: .; CDR3nt: TGCAGTGCTGGACAGGGGAACACTGAAGCTTTCTTT; CDR3aa: CSAGQGNTEAFF
d_gene: .; j_gene: TRBJ2-2; v_gene: TRBV29-1; abundance: .; CDR3nt: TGCAGCGTCCACAGTGGCACCGGGGAGCTGTTTTTT; CDR3aa: CSVHSGTGELFF
d_gene: TRBD2; j_gene: TRBJ2-1; v_gene: TRBV28; abundance: .; CDR3nt: TGTGCCAGCAGTCCGCGGGGTAGCGGGTATTACAATGAGCAGTTCTTC; CDR3aa: CASSPRGSGYYNEQFF
d_gene: TRBD2; j_gene: TRBJ2-1; v_gene: TRBV20-1; abundance: many; CDR3nt: TGCAGTGCTAGAGGCCCCGAACTAGCGGGGTCTTACAATGAGCAGTTCTTC; CDR3aa: CSARGPELAGSYNEQFF